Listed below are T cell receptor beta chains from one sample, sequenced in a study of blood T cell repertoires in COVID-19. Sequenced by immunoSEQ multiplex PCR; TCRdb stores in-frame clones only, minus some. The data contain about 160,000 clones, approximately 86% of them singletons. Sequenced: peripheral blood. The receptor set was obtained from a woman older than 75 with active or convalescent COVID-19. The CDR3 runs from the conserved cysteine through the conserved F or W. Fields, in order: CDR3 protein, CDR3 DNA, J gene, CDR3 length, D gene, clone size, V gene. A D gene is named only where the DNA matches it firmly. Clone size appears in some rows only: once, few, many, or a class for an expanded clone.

CDR3: CASSLAPGQGARYEQYF
DNA: TGTGCCAGCAGCTTAGCGCCCGGACAGGGGGCGAGGTACGAGCAGTACTTC
J: TRBJ2-7
length: 17
D: TRBD1
size: NA
V: TRBV7-3

CDR3: CASSAPFYNEQFF
DNA: TGTGCCAGCAGTGCCCCATTTTACAATGAGCAGTTCTTC
J: TRBJ2-1
length: 13
D: NA
size: NA
V: TRBV2

CDR3: CASSRPSGAQAGELFF
DNA: TGTGCCAGCAGTCGTCCAAGCGGGGCACAGGCCGGGGAGCTGTTTTTT
J: TRBJ2-2
length: 16
D: TRBD2
size: NA
V: TRBV28

CDR3: CASSQDAGLASAEQYF
DNA: TGCGCCAGCAGCCAAGACGCGGGACTAGCTTCCGCCGAGCAGTACTTC
J: TRBJ2-7
length: 16
D: TRBD2
size: NA
V: TRBV4-1

CDR3: CASSHTRILAGGRTGELFF
DNA: TGTGCCAGCAGCCATACGCGAATACTAGCGGGAGGTCGGACCGGGGAGCTGTTTTTT
J: TRBJ2-2
length: 19
D: TRBD2
size: NA
V: TRBV11-2

CDR3: CSASVTGWTEAFF
DNA: TGCAGTGCTAGTGTGACAGGGTGGACTGAAGCTTTCTTT
J: TRBJ1-1
length: 13
D: TRBD1
size: NA
V: TRBV20-1

CDR3: CASRASSNQSQHF
DNA: TGCGCCAGCAGGGCATCTAGCAATCAGTCCCAGCATTTT
J: TRBJ1-5
length: 13
D: NA
size: NA
V: TRBV5-1

CDR3: CSARLRNGYTF
DNA: TGCAGTGCTAGATTGCGTAACGGCTACACCTTC
J: TRBJ1-2
length: 11
D: NA
size: NA
V: TRBV20-1

CDR3: CASSRTATNYGYTF
DNA: TGTGCCAGCAGTAGGACAGCTACTAACTATGGCTACACCTTC
J: TRBJ1-2
length: 14
D: NA
size: NA
V: TRBV6-5

CDR3: CASSLLAGDWNEQFF
DNA: TGTGCTAGCAGCTTATTGGCGGGAGATTGGAATGAGCAGTTCTTC
J: TRBJ2-1
length: 15
D: TRBD2
size: NA
V: TRBV7-7

CDR3: CASSLGGPDTQYF
DNA: TGTGCCAGCTCACTTGGAGGGCCAGATACGCAGTATTTT
J: TRBJ2-3
length: 13
D: NA
size: NA
V: TRBV18

CDR3: CASSLTGGTYEQYF
DNA: TGCGCCAGCAGCTTAACAGGCGGGACCTACGAGCAGTACTTC
J: TRBJ2-7
length: 14
D: NA
size: NA
V: TRBV5-1

CDR3: CASSQVGGPSSYNSPLHF
DNA: TGCGCCAGCAGCCAAGTGGGGGGGCCGAGCTCCTATAATTCACCCCTCCACTTT
J: TRBJ1-6
length: 18
D: NA
size: NA
V: TRBV4-1

CDR3: CASSFTGGTNEQYF
DNA: TGTGCCAGCAGCTTCACAGGGGGAACAAACGAGCAGTACTTC
J: TRBJ2-7
length: 14
D: TRBD1
size: once
V: TRBV7-3

CDR3: CATAQQETQYF
DNA: TGTGCCACCGCTCAGCAAGAGACCCAGTACTTC
J: TRBJ2-5
length: 11
D: NA
size: NA
V: TRBV6-6

CDR3: CASSPQGRGNQPQHF
DNA: TGTGCCAGCAGCCCACAGGGGCGGGGCAATCAGCCCCAGCATTTT
J: TRBJ1-5
length: 15
D: TRBD1
size: once
V: TRBV28

CDR3: CASSRPNGANYGYTF
DNA: TGTGCCAGCAGTCGACCCAACGGGGCTAACTATGGCTACACCTTC
J: TRBJ1-2
length: 15
D: NA
size: few
V: TRBV6-2/TRBV6-3

CDR3: CSVETTSGSFVSDNEQFF
DNA: TGCAGCGTTGAAACTACTAGCGGGAGTTTCGTCTCGGACAATGAGCAGTTCTTC
J: TRBJ2-1
length: 18
D: TRBD2
size: NA
V: TRBV29-1

CDR3: CASSGVAGLSYEQYF
DNA: TGTGCCAGCAGTGGGGTAGCGGGTCTCTCCTACGAGCAGTACTTC
J: TRBJ2-7
length: 15
D: TRBD2
size: NA
V: TRBV25-1

CDR3: CATSDFGGRAANTGELFF
DNA: TGTGCCACCAGTGATTTCGGGGGGAGGGCCGCGAACACCGGGGAGCTGTTTTTT
J: TRBJ2-2
length: 18
D: TRBD2
size: NA
V: TRBV24-1

CDR3: CASSPPRRVYNSPLHF
DNA: TGTGCCAGCAGCCCACCCAGGAGGGTCTATAATTCACCCCTCCACTTT
J: TRBJ1-6
length: 16
D: NA
size: NA
V: TRBV7-3

CDR3: CASSPRTSDTETQYF
DNA: TGCGCCAGCAGCCCGAGGACTAGCGACACGGAGACCCAGTACTTC
J: TRBJ2-5
length: 15
D: TRBD2
size: NA
V: TRBV5-1

CDR3: CASSIGGAEATQYF
DNA: TGCGCCAGCAGCATTGGGGGGGCGGAGGCGACCCAGTACTTC
J: TRBJ2-5
length: 14
D: NA
size: NA
V: TRBV5-1

CDR3: CASSSQAGVMVDTQYF
DNA: TGTGCCAGCAGTTCACAAGCGGGAGTAATGGTAGATACGCAGTATTTT
J: TRBJ2-3
length: 16
D: TRBD2
size: NA
V: TRBV28

CDR3: CASSLVEASTEAFF
DNA: TGTGCCAGCAGCTTAGTAGAGGCGAGCACTGAAGCTTTCTTT
J: TRBJ1-1
length: 14
D: NA
size: few
V: TRBV7-9

CDR3: CASSLETGGYQPQHF
DNA: TGTGCCAGCAGCTTAGAGACAGGGGGGTATCAGCCCCAGCATTTT
J: TRBJ1-5
length: 15
D: TRBD1
size: NA
V: TRBV7-2